This TCR beta chain derives from a study of post-analysis software for immune sequencing data. For the study at large: Included among the disease courses, which were recorded for the cohort, were relapsing-remitting, secondary progressive and progressive-relapsing multiple sclerosis. Study-wide findings and caveats: Analysis by F measure revealed that same-batch samples clustered strongly together. Relative to controls, patients had several TRBV segments at higher frequency, with TRBV5-6, TRBV5-1 and TRBV20-1 among these.

CDR3 size: 15 residues. Looked up from germline, CDR1 is SGHRS and CDR2 is YFSETQ. Libraries were made from TCR beta cDNA, and they carried unique molecular identifiers. MiXCR, applied by TCRdb to the PCR reads, yields one record per CDR3 protein. The sample has roughly 870,000 distinct CDR3 sequences, roughly half seen once. On this clonotype: As yet, its antigen is unknown.

Sequenced: blood. This receptor was taken from a girl aged 5-17 years with multiple sclerosis. The chain couples TRBV5-1 to TRBJ2-7, with D possibly matching TRBD1 (5 bases). The end of the DNA fits TRBJ2-5 better, so the J call may be wrong. CDR3 DNA: TGCGCCAGCAGCGGTCAAGCAGGGCTAGAAGAGACCCAGTACTTC. Protein product: CASSGQAGLEETQYF.